This is a list of T cell receptor beta chains from one sample in a study of blood T cell repertoires in COVID-19. Repertoires were generated with immunoSEQ multiplex PCR, while TCRdb's copy carries only in-frame clones and drops some. The repertoire has under 200,000 clones, around 83% of them found once; the top ten carry 1.5%. The sequenced material came from peripheral blood. The receptors derive from a human donor in a cohort sampled during active COVID-19. Each CDR3 is given with its conserved first and last residue. Fields, in order: clone size, D gene, V gene, J gene, CDR3 DNA, CDR3 protein. A D gene is named only where the DNA matches it firmly. The listing skips clone size in some rows; elsewhere it reads once, few, many or a size class.

>once|NA|TRBV18|TRBJ1-5
TGTGCCAGCTCACCCGCCCGGATGGGCGATCAGCCCCAGCATTTT
CASSPARMGDQPQHF
>few|NA|TRBV6-5|TRBJ1-3
TGTGCCAGCACCCGGGGGGTCGAAAACACCATATATTTT
CASTRGVENTIYF
>NA|TRBD1|TRBV7-6|TRBJ2-1
TGTGCCAGCAGCGGGACAGATAAACCGAATGAGCAGTTCTTC
CASSGTDKPNEQFF
>NA|TRBD2|TRBV5-1|TRBJ2-7
TGCGCCAGCAGCTCCGCTAGCGGGACAACGACGAAGCAGTACTTC
CASSSASGTTTKQYF
>NA|TRBD2|TRBV5-1|TRBJ2-5
TGCGCCAGCAGCTTAGCGGGGAGACAAGAGACCCAGTACTTC
CASSLAGRQETQYF
>NA|NA|TRBV3-1/TRBV3-2|TRBJ1-6
TGTGCCAGCAGCCTAGTTAGCTCCTATAATTCACCCCTCCACTTT
CASSLVSSYNSPLHF
>NA|TRBD1|TRBV3-1/TRBV3-2|TRBJ1-1
TGTGCCGCGGGGACAGGGATCTCTGAAGCTTTCTTT
CAAGTGISEAFF
>few|NA|TRBV19|TRBJ2-1
TGTGCCTCGCAGGACATGGACAATGAGCAGTTCTTC
CASQDMDNEQFF
>NA|NA|TRBV7-2|TRBJ1-6
TGTGCCAGCAGCTCCCCGGTTAATTCACCCCTCCACTTT
CASSSPVNSPLHF
>NA|NA|TRBV3-1/TRBV3-2|TRBJ1-3
TGTGCCAGCAGCCAAGGGTTGGAGTCTGGAAACACCATATATTTT
CASSQGLESGNTIYF
>NA|NA|TRBV13|TRBJ1-2
TGTGCCAGCAGCTTCTCCTCCGGGGTCTATGGCTACACCTTC
CASSFSSGVYGYTF
>few|NA|TRBV19|TRBJ1-1
TGTGCCAGTAGTATCCGCGGGGACACTGAAGCTTTCTTT
CASSIRGDTEAFF
>NA|TRBD1|TRBV27|TRBJ1-2
TGTGCCAGCAGTCCCACACGACAGGGCCCCTATGGCTACACCTTC
CASSPTRQGPYGYTF
>once|TRBD2|TRBV6-2/TRBV6-3|TRBJ2-2
TGTGCCAGCAGCCTTAGCGGGAGGGCCTCCGGGGAGCTGTTTTTT
CASSLSGRASGELFF
>NA|TRBD1|TRBV23-1|TRBJ2-7
TGCGCCAGCAGTCAATCGGGACAGACCACCTACGAGCAGTACTTC
CASSQSGQTTYEQYF
>NA|NA|TRBV5-6|TRBJ1-1
TGTGCCAGCAGCTTGGGGCTTAACACTGAAGCTTTCTTT
CASSLGLNTEAFF